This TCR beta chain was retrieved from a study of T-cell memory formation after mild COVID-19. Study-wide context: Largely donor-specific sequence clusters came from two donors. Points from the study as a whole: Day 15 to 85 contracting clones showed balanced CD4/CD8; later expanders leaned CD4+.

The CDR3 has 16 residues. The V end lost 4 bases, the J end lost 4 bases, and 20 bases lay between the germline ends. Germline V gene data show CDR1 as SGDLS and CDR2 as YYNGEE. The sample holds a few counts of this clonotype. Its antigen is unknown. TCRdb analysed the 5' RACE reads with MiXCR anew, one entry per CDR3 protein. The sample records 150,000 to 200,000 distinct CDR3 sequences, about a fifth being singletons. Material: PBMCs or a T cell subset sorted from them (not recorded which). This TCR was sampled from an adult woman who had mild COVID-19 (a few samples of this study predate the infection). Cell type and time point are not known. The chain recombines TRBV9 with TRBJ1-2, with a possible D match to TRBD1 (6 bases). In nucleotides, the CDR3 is TGTGCCAGCAGCCAAACCTACAGGGATGGAATCTATGGCTACACCTTC. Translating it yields CASSQTYRDGIYGYTF.